This entry is about one T cell receptor beta chain. No antigen is known for it. Measured with immunoSEQ multiplex PCR; TCRdb has only the in-frame clones, and not every one. The sample has about 67,000 clones, around 73% seen once; the top ten hold 4.5% to 6.5%. After removal of 10 bases from V and 0 bases from J, the junction contained 8 bases not matched to a gene. The germline gives CDR1 MNHNS, CDR2 SASEGT. The CDR3 runs 15 residues. This sample is drawn from a study of PD-1 blockade in mismatch repair-deficient tumors. Study-level results: Tumor-resident clones, often undetectable pretreatment in blood, expanded then contracted after pembrolizumab.

The V call is TRBV6-1, the J call TRBJ1-3, with 8 bases lining up with TRBD1. Sequences were derived from peripheral blood, sampled 2 weeks after starting pembrolizumab. The TCR originated in an adult with mismatch repair-deficient cancer. CDR3 in amino acids: CATAPGGISGNTIYF. The CDR3 DNA sequence: TGTGCCACCGCCCCAGGGGGCATCTCTGGAAACACCATATATTTT.